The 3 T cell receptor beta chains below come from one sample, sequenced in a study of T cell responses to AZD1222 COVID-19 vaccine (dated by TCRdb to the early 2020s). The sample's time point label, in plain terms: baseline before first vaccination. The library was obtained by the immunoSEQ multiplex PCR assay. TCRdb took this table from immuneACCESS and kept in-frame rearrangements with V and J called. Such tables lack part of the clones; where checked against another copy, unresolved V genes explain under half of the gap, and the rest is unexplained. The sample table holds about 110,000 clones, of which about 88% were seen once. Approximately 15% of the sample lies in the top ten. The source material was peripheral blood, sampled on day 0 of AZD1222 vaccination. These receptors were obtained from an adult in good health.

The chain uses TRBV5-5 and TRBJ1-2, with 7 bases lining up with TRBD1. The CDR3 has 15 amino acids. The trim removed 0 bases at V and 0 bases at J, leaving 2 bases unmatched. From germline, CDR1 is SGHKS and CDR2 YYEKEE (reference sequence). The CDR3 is CASSLAGTANYGYTF. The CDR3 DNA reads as TGTGCCAGCAGCTTGGCCGGGACAGCTAACTATGGCTACACCTTC.

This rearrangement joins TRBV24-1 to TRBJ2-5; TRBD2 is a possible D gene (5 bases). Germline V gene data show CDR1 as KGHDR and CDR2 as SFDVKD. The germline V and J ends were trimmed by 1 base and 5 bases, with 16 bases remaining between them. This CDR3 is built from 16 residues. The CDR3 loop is CATSDLGLHGGETQYF. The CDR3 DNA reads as TGTGCCACCAGTGATTTAGGACTCCACGGCGGCGAGACCCAGTACTTC.

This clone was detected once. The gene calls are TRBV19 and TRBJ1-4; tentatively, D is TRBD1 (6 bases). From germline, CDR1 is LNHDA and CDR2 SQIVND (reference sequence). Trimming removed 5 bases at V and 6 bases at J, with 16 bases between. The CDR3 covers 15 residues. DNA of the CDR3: TGTGCCAGTAGTCCGGACAGAGGATTTGATGAAAAACTGTTTTTT. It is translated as CASSPDRGFDEKLFF.